These 4 T cell receptor beta chains share one sample of origin, sequenced in a study of neurological immune-mediated disorders. Each CDR3 protein is one row after TCRdb ran MiXCR on the 5' RACE reads. The sample carries some 37,000 distinct CDR3 sequences, about 3.2% recorded once. Stated time point: longitudinal time-point 1 (baseline). What was sequenced was PBMCs. The origin of the receptors is a woman in her fifties or sixties with multiple sclerosis.

The V gene is TRBV5-6, the J gene TRBJ2-2, with a possible D match to TRBD1 (6 bases). Trimming stripped 5 bases from V and 3 bases from J, with 20 bases between. CDR1 and CDR2 (germline): SGHDT, YYEEEE. The CDR3 length is 17 residues. CDR3: CASRPQMTQGYTGELFF. DNA of the CDR3: TGTGCCAGCAGACCACAAATGACACAGGGTTACACCGGGGAGCTGTTTTTT. The whole variable domain, remainder taken from reference TRBV5-6 and TRBJ2-2, is DAGVTQSPTHLIKTRGQQVTLRCSPKSGHDTVSWYQQALGQGPQFIFQYYEEEERQRGNFPDRFSGHQFPNYSSELNVNALLLGDSALYLCASRPQMTQGYTGELFFGEGSRLTVL.

Comment on this clonotype: Since a much larger clone is just one base distant, this may be a read error. Lacking the conserved final phenylalanine or tryptophan, this CDR3 likely reflects a read error. In DNA, the CDR3 is TGTGCCAGCTTGATCCGGACCAACTCTGGAAACACCATATATTGT. Translation: CASLIRTNSGNTIYC. This chain links TRBV2 with TRBJ1-3; D is uncertain. CDR3 length equals 15 residues. In germline, CDR1 is SNHLY, CDR2 FYNNEI. V lost 8 bases and J lost 0, with 14 bases in between.

This clonotype was counted ten times or more. The genes are TRBV20-1 and TRBJ2-2; tentatively, D is TRBD2 (6 bases). V lost 4 bases and J lost 2, with 11 bases in between. The CDR3 has 14 residues. Per germline, CDR1 DFQATT and CDR2 SNEGSKA (reference sequence). The CDR3 reads CSATVGGNTGELFF. In DNA form, the CDR3 reads TGCAGTGCTACAGTGGGGGGAAACACCGGGGAGCTGTTTTTT.

This sequence joins TRBV5-1 and TRBJ1-2, with D unresolved. There are 13 residues in the CDR3. Germline loops: CDR1 SGHRS, CDR2 YFSETQ. V was trimmed by 5 bases and J by 1 base, leaving 9 bases between them. CDR3 sequence: CASSPGVNYGYTF. The CDR3 DNA is TGCGCCAGCAGTCCTGGGGTTAACTATGGCTACACCTTC.